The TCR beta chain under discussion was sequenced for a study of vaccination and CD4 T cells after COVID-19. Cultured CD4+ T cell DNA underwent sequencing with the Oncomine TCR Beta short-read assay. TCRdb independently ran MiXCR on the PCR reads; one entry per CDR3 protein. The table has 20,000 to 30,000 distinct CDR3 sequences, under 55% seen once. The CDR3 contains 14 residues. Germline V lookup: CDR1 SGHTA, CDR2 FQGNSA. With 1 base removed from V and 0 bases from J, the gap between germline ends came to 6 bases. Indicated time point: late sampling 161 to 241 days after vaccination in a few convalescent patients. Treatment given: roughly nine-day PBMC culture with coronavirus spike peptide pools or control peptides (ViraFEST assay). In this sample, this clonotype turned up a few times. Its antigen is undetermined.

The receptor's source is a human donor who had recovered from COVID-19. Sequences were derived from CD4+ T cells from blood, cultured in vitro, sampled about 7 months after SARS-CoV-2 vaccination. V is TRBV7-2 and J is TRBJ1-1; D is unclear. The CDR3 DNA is TGTGCCAGCAGCTTAGTAGTCATGAACACTGAAGCTTTCTTT. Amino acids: CASSLVVMNTEAFF.